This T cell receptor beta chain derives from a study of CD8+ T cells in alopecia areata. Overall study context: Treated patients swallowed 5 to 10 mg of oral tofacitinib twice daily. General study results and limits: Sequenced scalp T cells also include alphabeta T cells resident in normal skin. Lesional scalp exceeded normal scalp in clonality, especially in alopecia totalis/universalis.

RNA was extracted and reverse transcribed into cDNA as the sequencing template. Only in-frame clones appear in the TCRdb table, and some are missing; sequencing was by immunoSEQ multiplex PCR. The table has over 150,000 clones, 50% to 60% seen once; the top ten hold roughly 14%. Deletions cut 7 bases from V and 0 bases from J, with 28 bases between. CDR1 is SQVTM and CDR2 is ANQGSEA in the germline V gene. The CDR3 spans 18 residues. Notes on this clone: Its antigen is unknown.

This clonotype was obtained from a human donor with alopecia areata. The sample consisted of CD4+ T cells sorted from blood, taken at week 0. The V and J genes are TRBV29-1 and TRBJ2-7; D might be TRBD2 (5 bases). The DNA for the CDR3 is TGCAGCGCCCTGGGTGAAAGGGAGCCTAAACTTACCTCCTACGAGCAGTACTTC. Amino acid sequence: CSALGEREPKLTSYEQYF.